The T cell receptor beta chain under discussion was sequenced for a study of OX40 agonist ivuxolimab in advanced cancers. Study results and caveats: Some patients without response likewise showed low normalized clonal expansion. CD4+ and CD8+ blood T cells expanded clonally by week 6 at 0.1 to 3.0 mg/kg. Partial responders at 0.1-3.0 mg/kg showed near-lowest clonal expansion.

As concerns this clone: What it recognizes is unknown.

The protocol was immunoSEQ multiplex PCR, while the TCRdb copy is restricted to in-frame clones and leaves out a portion. Among about 62,000 clones listed, around 84% were seen once. The TCR sequence derives from an adult with an advanced solid tumor such as melanoma, head and neck, liver or kidney cancer. Sequencing used CD4+ or CD8+ T cells sorted from blood, obtained in a trial of the OX40 agonist ivuxolimab.

For the CDR3, the DNA is TGTGCCAGCAGCCGGACTAGCGTCTACAATGAGCAGTTCTTC. This sequence encodes CASSRTSVYNEQFF. The chain links TRBV14 to TRBJ2-1, with TRBD2 identical over 9 bases. CDR3 length: 14 residues. V lost 4 bases and J lost 3; bases outside the gene matches: 1. The V gene's germline CDR1 is SGHDN and CDR2 FVKESK.